The 23 T cell receptor beta chains below come from one sample, sequenced in a study of PD-1 blockade in classical Hodgkin lymphoma. Clones were read by immunoSEQ multiplex PCR, and TCRdb kept only the in-frame ones, dropping some. The sample includes about 1,400 clones, around 76% seen only once; the top ten take around two fifths. Time point defined: cycle 4 day 1 (C4D1), after more than five weeks of nivolumab. Relapse after autologous stem cell transplantation occurred in every patient, and brentuximab vedotin exposure varied. Thawed PBMCs were the source of CD8+ T cells, obtained through magnetic negative selection. Here the sequenced sample was CD8+ T cells from blood, taken before the fourth cycle of nivolumab. The receptors originated from a human donor with classical Hodgkin lymphoma. The donor label of this sample is uncertain.

This rearrangement joins TRBV11-2 to TRBJ2-7, with 7 bases that match TRBD2. There are 17 residues in the CDR3. The V gene end was trimmed by 6 bases and the J gene end by 3 bases; junction bases not matched to a gene: 17. CDR1 is SGHAT and CDR2 is FQNNGV in the germline V gene. The CDR3 bases are TGTGCCAGCAGTCCCTCCGGGGAGGGGACCTATTACTACGAGCAGTACTTC. This encodes CASSPSGEGTYYYEQYF.

The chain couples TRBV2 to TRBJ1-1; no firm D call. In germline, CDR1 is SNHLY, CDR2 FYNNEI. The CDR3 extends over 12 amino acids. V lost 6 bases and J lost 8, with 13 bases in between. The CDR3 DNA follows: TGTGCCAGCAGGAGAGGGTCGAGGGAAGCTTTCTTT. Its translation: CASRRGSREAFF.

This clone has only a few counts. The rearrangement uses TRBV19 and TRBJ2-2; 11 nucleotides match TRBD1. The length of the CDR3 is 16 residues. With 4 bases clipped from V and 0 bases from J, the junction kept 1 base outside the gene matches. The germline V gene encodes CDR1 LNHDA and CDR2 SQIVND (reference sequence). The CDR3 region is CASSRDRGANTGELFF. CDR3 DNA: TGTGCCAGTAGTAGGGACAGGGGGGCGAACACCGGGGAGCTGTTTTTT.

This clone was seen more than once but under ten times. V is TRBV6-4 and J is TRBJ2-1, with TRBD2 as a possible D gene (6 bases). V was cut by 0 bases and J by 3 bases, with 12 bases left in between. Germline CDR1 MRHNA, CDR2 SNTAGT. CDR3 length equals 16 residues. As DNA, the CDR3 is TGTGCCAGCAGTGACTCGGGGGGTGAGGGCTACAATGAGCAGTTCTTC. Protein product: CASSDSGGEGYNEQFF.

CDR3 in DNA: TGTGCCAGCAGTTCCATCGCGGGGCAGCAGTTCTTC. It yields the protein CASSSIAGQQFF. The chain couples TRBV27 to TRBJ2-1; a possible D gene is TRBD2 (6 bases). This CDR3 spans 12 amino acids. V lost 4 bases and J lost 11, with 12 bases in between. CDR1 is MNHEY and CDR2 is SMNVEV in the germline V gene (reference sequence).

The chain recombines TRBV16 with TRBJ2-3, with 8 bases aligning to TRBD1. Trimming at V came to 5 bases and at J to 1 base, leaving 5 bases not matched to a gene. The CDR3 is 15 amino acids. Germline CDR1 is KGHSY and CDR2 is FQNENV. CDR3 DNA: TGTGCCAGCAGCTCTCTGGGACAGGGCACAGATACGCAGTATTTT. Its translation: CASSSLGQGTDTQYF.

The genes are TRBV9 and TRBJ2-1; D unclear. The germline gives CDR1 SGDLS, CDR2 YYNGEE. This CDR3 contains 14 residues. Trimming pared 4 bases from V and 7 bases from J, leaving 15 bases between. This CDR3 is CASSPMSIPNEQFF. As DNA, the CDR3 is TGTGCCAGCAGCCCCATGAGCATTCCTAATGAGCAGTTCTTC.

The J gene is TRBJ2-5, the V gene TRBV4-1, with a possible D match to TRBD2 (6 bases). Trimming shortened V by 1 base and J by 3 bases, and 18 bases separated the two germline ends. The CDR3 contains 17 residues. Germline loops: CDR1 MGHRA, CDR2 YSYEKL. Here the CDR3 reads CASSQGPWGTGEETQYF. In nucleotides, the CDR3 is TGCGCCAGCAGCCAAGGCCCCTGGGGGACGGGGGAAGAGACCCAGTACTTC.

The chain carries TRBV27 and TRBJ2-1; D ambiguous. The germline V gene encodes CDR1 MNHEY and CDR2 SMNVEV (reference sequence). The CDR3 has 12 amino acids. Between the trimmed V and J ends, which lost 6 bases and 8 bases, there was a span of 11 bases. The CDR3 reads CASRRRLDEQFF. The CDR3 DNA sequence: TGTGCCAGCAGGCGAAGGTTGGATGAGCAGTTCTTC.

The CDR3 region has the DNA TGTGCCAGCAGCTTCGGGACTAGCGGGAGGCCACCGAACACCGGGGAGCTGTTTTTT. Translated, it gives CASSFGTSGRPPNTGELFF. This chain joins TRBV7-9 and TRBJ2-2, with 15 nucleotides matching TRBD2. J lost 0 bases, V lost 3 bases, and 5 bases had no gene match. The CDR3 has 19 amino acids. Germline-derived CDR1 and CDR2 are SEHNR and FQNEAQ (reference sequence).

V usage is TRBV21-1 and J usage is TRBJ2-7; TRBD2 is taken as the D call from the table, unchecked against the DNA. TRBV21-1 is assigned pseudogene status. CDR3 length equals 13 residues. The CDR3 region is CASSSRVVTPWWF. The CDR3 DNA reads as TGTGCCAGCAGTAGCAGAGTCGTGACCCCCTGGTGGTTC.

The J gene is TRBJ1-3, the V gene TRBV7-9; D uncertain. This CDR3 spans 13 amino acids. Germline assignment: CDR1 SEHNR and CDR2 FQNEAQ (reference sequence). The V gene lost 4 bases and the J gene lost 2 bases, with 6 bases spanning the gap. The CDR3 is CASSSPPGNTIYF. CDR3 bases: TGTGCCAGCAGCTCCCCTCCTGGAAACACCATATATTTT.

Within the sample, this clone is large (0.1 to 1%). The CDR3 sequence: CASSLGGLNQPQHF. Here the CDR3 DNA reads TGTGCCAGCAGCTTGGGGGGCCTCAATCAGCCCCAGCATTTT. The rearrangement links TRBV7-9 to TRBJ1-5; perhaps TRBD1 as D (6 bases). CDR1 and CDR2 from the germline V gene are SEHNR and FQNEAQ (reference sequence). The V end was cut by 3 bases, the J end by 3 bases, with 9 bases between. This CDR3 is built from 14 residues.

The V call is TRBV27, the J call TRBJ2-2; TRBD2 matches at 10 bases. This CDR3 has 16 residues. Germline values: CDR1 MNHEY, CDR2 SMNVEV (reference sequence). The junction had 5 bases not matched to a gene; V was cut back by 6 bases and J by 1 base. The DNA for the CDR3 is TGTGCCAGCAGCCCTATAGCGGGAGGGAACACCGGGGAGCTGTTTTTT. It codes for CASSPIAGGNTGELFF.

The rearrangement links TRBV6-5 to TRBJ2-7; unclear D gene. The germline V gene encodes CDR1 MNHEY and CDR2 SVGAGI. V was trimmed by 4 bases and J by 7 bases, leaving 14 bases between them. The CDR3 contains 13 residues. DNA of the CDR3: TGTGCCAGCAGTTTTTGGCAGAGTAGTGAGCAGTACTTC. Protein: CASSFWQSSEQYF.

The rearrangement joins TRBV7-9 to TRBJ2-1; D uncertain. Trimming cost V 5 bases and J 5 bases, with 13 bases left between them. The CDR3 runs to 14 residues. Germline-derived CDR1 and CDR2 are SEHNR and FQNEAQ (reference sequence). The chain's CDR3 is CASSPLTVDNEQFF. Here the CDR3 DNA reads TGTGCCAGCAGCCCCTTGACTGTGGACAATGAGCAGTTCTTC. The complete variable domain, with remaining parts taken from reference TRBV7-9 and TRBJ2-1, reads DTGVSQNPRHKITKRGQNVTFRCDPISEHNRLYWYRQTLGQGPEFLTYFQNEAQLEKSRLLSDRFSAERPKGSFSTLEIQRTEQGDSAMYLCASSPLTVDNEQFFGPGTRLTVL.

This chain links TRBV4-2 with TRBJ2-1; 12 bases fit TRBD2. V was clipped by 3 bases and J by 9 bases; unmatched bases: 6. This CDR3 region has 15 residues. Germline V gene sequence: CDR1 LGHNA, CDR2 YNFKEQ. The CDR3 protein is CASSQETSGSAEQFF. The CDR3 DNA sequence: TGTGCCAGCAGCCAGGAGACTAGCGGGAGTGCTGAGCAGTTCTTC.

This rearrangement joins TRBV27 to TRBJ2-1, with D possibly matching TRBD1 (5 bases). Germline loops: CDR1 MNHEY, CDR2 SMNVEV (reference sequence). This CDR3 comprises 14 residues. Trimming took 2 bases from V and 3 from J, leaving 8 bases between them. This CDR3 reads CASSLDSYYNEQFF. Here the CDR3 DNA reads TGTGCCAGCAGTTTAGACAGTTACTACAATGAGCAGTTCTTC.

V and J are TRBV7-8 and TRBJ2-2, with 12 bases identical to TRBD2. Germline CDR1 SGHVS, CDR2 FQNEAQ. There are 20 residues in the CDR3. Trimming removed 5 bases from V and 4 bases from J; junction bases left unmatched: 17. CDR3 sequence (DNA): TGTGCCAGCAGCCCCAGTCTAGCGGGGGGGCGAACATTTGGCACCGGGGAGCTGTTTTTT. Protein sequence: CASSPSLAGGRTFGTGELFF.

The chain recombines TRBV6-5 with TRBJ1-1; no clear D gene. Trimming removed 2 bases at V and 0 bases at J, with 7 bases between. The CDR3 covers 14 residues. Per the germline V gene, CDR1 is MNHEY and CDR2 is SVGAGI. The DNA for the CDR3 is TGTGCCAGCAGTTACCGGACTATGAACACTGAAGCTTTCTTT. It encodes CASSYRTMNTEAFF.

This clone was seen a handful of times. The genes are TRBV30 and TRBJ1-2; 9 bases agree with TRBD1. Germline V gene lookup returns CDR1 GTSNPN and CDR2 SVGIG (reference sequence). The CDR3 contains 13 residues. The CDR3 sequence is CARKGTGNYGYTF. The CDR3 region has the DNA TGTGCTCGGAAAGGGACAGGGAACTATGGCTACACCTTC.

This chain connects TRBV29-1 to TRBJ2-5; D gene uncertain. The V and J ends lost 2 bases and 1 base respectively, with 17 bases between them. The length of the CDR3 is 16 residues. Per the germline V gene, CDR1 is SQVTM and CDR2 is ANQGSEA. The CDR3 DNA reads TGCAGCGTTGAAATATATAACACGTATCCCCAAGAGACCCAGTACTTC. The encoded protein is CSVEIYNTYPQETQYF.

This chain joins TRBV7-9 and TRBJ1-6, with D perhaps TRBD1 (5 bases). Trimming took 6 bases from V and 5 from J, leaving 8 bases between them. Germline V gene sequence: CDR1 SEHNR, CDR2 FQNEAQ (reference sequence). There are 13 residues in the CDR3. CDR3 in DNA: TGTGCCAGCAGTCCGGGGGATAATTCACCCCTCCACTTT. Its translation: CASSPGDNSPLHF.